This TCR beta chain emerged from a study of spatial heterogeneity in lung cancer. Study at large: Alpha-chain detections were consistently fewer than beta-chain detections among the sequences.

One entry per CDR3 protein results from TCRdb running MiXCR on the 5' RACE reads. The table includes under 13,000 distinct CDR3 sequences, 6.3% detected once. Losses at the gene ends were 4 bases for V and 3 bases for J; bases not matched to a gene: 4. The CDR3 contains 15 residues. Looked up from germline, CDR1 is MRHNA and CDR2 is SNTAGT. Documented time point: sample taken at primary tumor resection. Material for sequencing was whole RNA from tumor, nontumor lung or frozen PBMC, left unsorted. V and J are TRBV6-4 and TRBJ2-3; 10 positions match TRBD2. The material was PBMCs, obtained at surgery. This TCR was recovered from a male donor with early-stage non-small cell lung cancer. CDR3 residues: CASSAAGGGTDTQYF. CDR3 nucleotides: TGTGCCAGCAGTGCAGCGGGGGGGGGAACAGATACGCAGTATTTT.